The 28 T cell receptor beta chains listed next were all sequenced from one sample in a study of high-grade serous ovarian cancer treatment subgroups. The tumor samples were collected prior to definitive surgery or chemotherapy. Libraries were prepared by immunoSEQ multiplex PCR; TCRdb keeps only in-frame clonotypes and omits some of them. The sample lists some 7,000 clones; almost 80% were seen once. The source material was tumor tissue. These receptors originate from a human donor with high-grade serous ovarian cancer.

The J gene is TRBJ1-2, the V gene TRBV21-1. TRBV21-1 is described as a pseudogene. There are 16 residues in the CDR3. DNA for the CDR3: TGTGCCAGCAGCAAACCCCAAGGTGGGGATAACTATGGCTACACCTTC. Its translation is CASSKPQGGDNYGYTF.

This chain links TRBV6-5 with TRBJ2-7, with 8 positions matching TRBD1. This CDR3 has 15 amino acids. Losses at the gene ends were 6 bases for V and 0 bases for J; bases not matched to a gene: 7. Germline lookup yields CDR1 MNHEY and CDR2 SVGAGI. The CDR3 region has the DNA TGTGCCAGCAGCCGAGGACAGGGTCCCTCCTACGAGCAGTACTTC. As protein: CASSRGQGPSYEQYF.

This clone is large (0.1 to 1%) within its sample. V and J are TRBV29-1 and TRBJ2-7, with 11 nucleotides matching TRBD1. V shed 4 bases and J 1 base; nucleotides not matched to a gene: 3. There are 14 residues in the CDR3. Looked up from germline, CDR1 is SQVTM and CDR2 is ANQGSEA. In DNA form, the CDR3 reads TGCAGCGTTGGGGGGACAGGGGGTTCCTACGAGCAGTACTTC. Amino acids: CSVGGTGGSYEQYF.

In this sample, this clone turned up a few times. V is TRBV30 and J is TRBJ2-7; D is unclear. The V and J ends lost 0 bases and 5 bases respectively, with 14 bases between them. This CDR3 has 14 amino acids. CDR1 GTSNPN and CDR2 SVGIG come from the germline V gene (reference sequence). CDR3 nucleotides: TGTGCCTGGAGTGTACTTGACGGTGGGGACGAGCAGTACTTC. Residues: CAWSVLDGGDEQYF. Combining the CDR3 with reference TRBV30 and TRBJ2-7 gives the whole variable domain SQTIHQWPATLVQPVGSPLSLECTVEGTSNPNLYWYRQAAGRGLQLLFYSVGIGQISSEVPQNLSASRPQDRQFILSSKKLLLSDSGFYLCAWSVLDGGDEQYFGPGTRLTVT.

This clone occurred once. The same CDR3 also results from other DNA sequences found in this sample. CDR3 sequence: CSVAEGNGYTF. DNA of the CDR3: TGCAGCGTTGCGGAGGGGAATGGCTACACCTTC. The rearrangement joins TRBV29-1 to TRBJ1-2; TRBD1 is a possible D gene (5 bases). Germline V CDR1 and CDR2: SQVTM, ANQGSEA. Trimming left V 4 bases short and J 6 bases short, with 9 bases between. The length of the CDR3 is 11 residues.

The chain has TRBV4-1 and TRBJ2-2; no clear D. The V gene lost 4 bases and the J gene lost 0 bases, with 12 bases spanning the gap. Germline-derived CDR1 and CDR2 are MGHRA and YSYEKL. CDR3 length: 16 amino acids. The CDR3 DNA is TGCGCCAGCAGCCCCCTCCCCGTATCGAACACCGGGGAGCTGTTTTTT. Amino acids: CASSPLPVSNTGELFF.

This clone was seen only a few times. The CDR3 DNA reads TGTGCCAGCAGCGTTCGACCCAGCGGGGAGCTGTTTTTT. Protein: CASSVRPSGELFF. The chain combines TRBV9 with TRBJ2-2; D is undetermined. V was pared by 2 bases and J by 7 bases, with 9 bases between. The CDR3 has 13 amino acids. CDR1 is SGDLS and CDR2 is YYNGEE in the germline V gene.

V and J are TRBV5-4 and TRBJ2-3; 12 nucleotides align to TRBD2. CDR1 and CDR2 (germline): SGHNT, YYREEE (reference sequence). V lost 2 bases and J lost 8; bases outside the gene matches: 6. The CDR3 covers 15 residues. CDR3 sequence: CASSLWTSGDGTQYF. CDR3 sequence (DNA): TGTGCCAGCAGCTTATGGACTAGCGGGGATGGTACGCAGTATTTT.

A few counts support this clone. V is TRBV10-2 and J is TRBJ1-6, with D unresolved. The CDR3 extends over 13 amino acids. The germline gives CDR1 WSHSY, CDR2 SAAADI. Trimming took 3 bases from V and 8 from J, leaving 8 bases between them. CDR3 residues: CASSEEQYSPLHF. In nucleotides, the CDR3 is TGCGCCAGCAGTGAAGAACAGTATTCACCCCTCCACTTT.

The rearrangement uses TRBV7-8 and TRBJ1-4; 9 bases are shared with TRBD1. This CDR3 has 19 amino acids. CDR1 SGHVS and CDR2 FQNEAQ come from the germline V gene. With 2 bases clipped from V and 0 bases from J, the junction kept 10 bases outside the gene matches. The CDR3 loop is CASSLPQGQGTSTNEKLFF. CDR3 bases: TGTGCCAGCAGCTTACCCCAGGGACAGGGAACCTCAACTAATGAAAAACTGTTTTTT. The full variable domain, completed using reference TRBV7-8 and TRBJ1-4, is GAGVSQSPRYKVAKRGQDVALRCDPISGHVSLFWYQQALGQGPEFLTYFQNEAQLDKSGLPSDRFFAERPEGSVSTLKIQRTQQEDSAVYLCASSLPQGQGTSTNEKLFFGSGTQLSVL.

This chain uses TRBV9 with TRBJ2-5; 8 bases agree with TRBD2. CDR3 length: 16 amino acids. Germline CDR1 SGDLS, CDR2 YYNGEE. After removal of 4 bases from V and 5 bases from J, the junction contained 13 bases not matched to a gene. In DNA, the CDR3 is TGTGCCAGCAGCCCCCGGGGGAGCGGGGGCGGTGAGACCCAGTACTTC. It specifies CASSPRGSGGGETQYF.

V and J are TRBV7-2 and TRBJ1-1; TRBD1 is a possible D gene (6 bases). Trimming took off 6 bases at V and 4 bases at J, with 15 bases between the two ends. Per germline, CDR1 SGHTA and CDR2 FQGNSA. This CDR3 contains 14 residues. DNA of the CDR3: TGTGCCAGCAGTCCCGGACAGACCATCACTGAAGCTTTCTTT. Its translation: CASSPGQTITEAFF.

The chain has TRBV7-2 and TRBJ1-2; TRBD1 matches 9 bases. V lost 1 base, J lost 4 bases, and 13 bases stayed unmatched. The CDR3 covers 18 residues. From germline, CDR1 is SGHTA and CDR2 FQGNSA. CDR3 sequence reads: CASSLVNPLGQGLYGYTF. For the CDR3, the DNA is TGTGCCAGCAGCTTAGTTAACCCCCTTGGACAGGGGCTCTATGGCTACACCTTC.

There are a few counts of this clone. The chain employs TRBV6-5 and TRBJ2-7; the D is unclear. The CDR3 spans 14 residues. CDR1 MNHEY and CDR2 SVGAGI come from the germline V gene. The germline V and J ends were trimmed by 6 bases and 0 bases, with 12 bases remaining between them. For the CDR3, the DNA is TGTGCCAGCAGCCCCGGCGAGTTCTCCTACGAGCAGTACTTC. Amino acids: CASSPGEFSYEQYF.

V and J are TRBV10-3 and TRBJ2-5; 12 bases match TRBD2. There are 14 residues in the CDR3. Per the germline V gene, CDR1 is ENHRY and CDR2 is SYGVKD. Trimming took 6 bases from V and 4 from J; bases not matched to a gene: 3. The CDR3 is CAIRETSGGETQYF. The DNA for the CDR3 is TGTGCCATCAGGGAGACTAGCGGGGGAGAGACCCAGTACTTC.

The chain uses TRBV27 and TRBJ1-1, with unresolved D. Per germline, CDR1 MNHEY and CDR2 SMNVEV (reference sequence). V lost 6 bases, J lost 0 bases, and 8 bases lay in between. The CDR3 sequence is 13 residues long. For the CDR3, the DNA is TGTGCCAGCAGGTATAATTTGAACACTGAAGCTTTCTTT. Protein sequence: CASRYNLNTEAFF.

The rearrangement links TRBV5-1 to TRBJ1-1; TRBD1 aligns across 8 bases. Germline V gene lookup returns CDR1 SGHRS and CDR2 YFSETQ. J was trimmed by 0 bases and V by 8 bases; bases with no gene match: 6. The CDR3 totals 14 residues. The CDR3 DNA reads as TGCGCCAGGAGAAAGACAGGGGTGAACACTGAAGCTTTCTTT. Translation: CARRKTGVNTEAFF.

V and J are TRBV5-1 and TRBJ2-3; D assignment may be TRBD1 or TRBD2 (5 bases each). The CDR3 has 16 residues. Germline V gene lookup returns CDR1 SGHRS and CDR2 YFSETQ. The germline V and J ends were trimmed by 4 bases and 0 bases, with 15 bases remaining between them. The CDR3 here is CASSPSGAWSTDTQYF. The CDR3 nucleotides are TGCGCCAGCAGCCCCTCCGGGGCTTGGAGCACAGATACGCAGTATTTT. The complete variable domain, with remaining parts taken from reference TRBV5-1 and TRBJ2-3, reads KAGVTQTPRYLIKTRGQQVTLSCSPISGHRSVSWYQQTPGQGLQFLFEYFSETQRNKGNFPGRFSGRQFSNSRSEMNVSTLELGDSALYLCASSPSGAWSTDTQYFGPGTRLTVL.

The chain carries TRBV14 and TRBJ2-3; a possible D gene is TRBD2 (6 bases). This CDR3 contains 16 residues. The germline V gene has CDR1 SGHDN and CDR2 FVKESK. Trimming shortened V by 0 bases and J by 4 bases, and 14 bases separated the two germline ends. The CDR3 reads CASSQDGGTSSDTQYF. CDR3 nucleotides: TGTGCCAGCAGCCAAGATGGGGGAACTAGCTCAGATACGCAGTATTTT.

This clone was recorded only once. The rearrangement joins TRBV19 to TRBJ1-1, with TRBD1 matching 12 bases. Trimming removed 10 bases from V and 1 base from J; junction bases left unmatched: 4. The CDR3 contains 14 residues. The germline V gene encodes CDR1 LNHDA and CDR2 SQIVND (reference sequence). CDR3 nucleotide sequence: TGTGCCACCCCGGGACAGGGGGCGAACACTGAAGCTTTCTTT. Translating gives CATPGQGANTEAFF.

This rearrangement joins TRBV7-2 to TRBJ2-2; D remains ambiguous. In germline, CDR1 is SGHTA, CDR2 FQGNSA. Trimming removed 3 bases from V and 1 base from J, with 6 bases in between. The CDR3 is 14 residues long. The CDR3 coding sequence is TGTGCCAGCAGCTTCTCGGTGAACACCGGGGAGCTGTTTTTT. Encoded protein: CASSFSVNTGELFF.

The rearrangement uses TRBV7-9 and TRBJ2-2; D unclear. Trimming stripped 8 bases from V and 0 bases from J, with 10 bases between. Germline V gene lookup returns CDR1 SEHNR and CDR2 FQNEAQ (reference sequence). The CDR3 is made up of 14 amino acids. CDR3 nucleotides: TGTGCCAGCCTGAGAGACACGAACACCGGGGAGCTGTTTTTT. It codes for CASLRDTNTGELFF.

The J gene is TRBJ2-7, the V gene TRBV19; D not resolved. The V gene's germline CDR1 is LNHDA and CDR2 SQIVND (reference sequence). Trimming took 2 bases from V and 1 from J, leaving 6 bases between them. This CDR3 contains 13 residues. The CDR3 DNA is TGTGCCAGTAGTATAACAGTTTCCTACGAGCAGTACTTC. Its protein is CASSITVSYEQYF.

The CDR3 spells CASSLAGGGAFGYTF. CDR3 nucleotides: TGCGCCAGCAGCTTGGCCGGAGGGGGGGCATTTGGCTACACCTTC. The genes are TRBV5-1 and TRBJ1-2, with TRBD1 as a possible D gene (6 bases). V dropped 0 bases and J dropped 7 bases, with 16 bases sitting between them. This CDR3 is built from 15 residues. CDR1 is SGHRS and CDR2 is YFSETQ in the germline V gene.

The V gene is TRBV7-9, the J gene TRBJ2-7, with D hard to call. V lost 2 bases and J lost 2, with 13 bases in between. The CDR3 has 15 residues. Germline V CDR1 and CDR2: SEHNR, FQNEAQ (reference sequence). For the CDR3, the DNA is TGTGCCAGCAGCTTAACGCTACACCCACCCTACGAGCAGTACTTC. Its protein product is CASSLTLHPPYEQYF.

This clone was picked up a small number of times. The chain has TRBV4-1 and TRBJ1-2; maybe TRBD1 (5 bases). Germline V gene lookup returns CDR1 MGHRA and CDR2 YSYEKL. The CDR3 is made up of 15 amino acids. Trimming took off 1 base at V and 6 bases at J, with 15 bases between the two ends. The CDR3 DNA follows: TGCGCCAGCAGCCAAGTTCCCGGGACCCTTGATGGCTACACCTTC. Amino acid sequence: CASSQVPGTLDGYTF.

The genes are TRBV6-1 and TRBJ2-3; D not certain. The CDR3 has 12 amino acids. Per germline, CDR1 MNHNS and CDR2 SASEGT. Trimming took off 2 bases at V and 5 bases at J, with 5 bases between the two ends. CDR3 sequence: CASSEIGDTQYF. As DNA, the CDR3 is TGTGCCAGCAGTGAAATTGGAGATACGCAGTATTTT.

The V call is TRBV11-2, the J call TRBJ2-1; unclear D gene. The V gene lost 2 bases and the J gene lost 4 bases, with 6 bases spanning the gap. Germline CDR1 SGHAT, CDR2 FQNNGV. CDR3 length: 13 amino acids. The CDR3 reads CASSLRPYNEQFF. CDR3 bases: TGTGCCAGCAGCTTAAGACCGTACAATGAGCAGTTCTTC.